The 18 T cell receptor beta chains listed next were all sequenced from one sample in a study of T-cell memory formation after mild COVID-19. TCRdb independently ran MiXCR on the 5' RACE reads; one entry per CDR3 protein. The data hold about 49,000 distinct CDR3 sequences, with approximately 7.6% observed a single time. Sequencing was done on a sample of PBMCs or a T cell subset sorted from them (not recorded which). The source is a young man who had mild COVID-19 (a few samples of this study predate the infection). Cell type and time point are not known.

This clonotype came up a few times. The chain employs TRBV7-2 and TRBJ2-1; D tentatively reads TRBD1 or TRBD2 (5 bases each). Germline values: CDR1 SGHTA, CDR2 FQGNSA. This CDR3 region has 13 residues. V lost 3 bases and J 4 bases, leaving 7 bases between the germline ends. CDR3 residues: CASSFEGYNEQFF. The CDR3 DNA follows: TGTGCCAGCAGCTTTGAGGGGTACAATGAGCAGTTCTTC. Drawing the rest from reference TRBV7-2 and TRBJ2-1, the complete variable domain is GAGVSQSPSNKVTEKGKDVELRCDPISGHTALYWYRQSLGQGLEFLIYFQGNSAPDKSGLPSDRFSAERTGGSVSTLTIQRTQQEDSAVYLCASSFEGYNEQFFGPGTRLTVL.

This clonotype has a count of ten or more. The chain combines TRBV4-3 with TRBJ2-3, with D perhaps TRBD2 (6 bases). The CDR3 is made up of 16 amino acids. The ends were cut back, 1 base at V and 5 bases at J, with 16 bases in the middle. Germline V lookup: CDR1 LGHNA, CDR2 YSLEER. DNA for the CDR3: TGCGCCAGCAGCCAAGCTTGGCGGGGTCAGGGAGATACGCAGTATTTT. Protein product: CASSQAWRGQGDTQYF.

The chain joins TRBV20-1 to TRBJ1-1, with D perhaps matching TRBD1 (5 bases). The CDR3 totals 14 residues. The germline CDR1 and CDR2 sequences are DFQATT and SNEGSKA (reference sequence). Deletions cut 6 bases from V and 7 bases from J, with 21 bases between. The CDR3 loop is CSADRTGSSIEAFF. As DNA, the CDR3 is TGCAGTGCGGACCGAACAGGCTCATCAATTGAAGCTTTCTTT.

CDR3 coding DNA: TGTGCCAGCAGCGTAGCTCCGGGACAGCAGTATGGCTACACCTTC. Protein sequence: CASSVAPGQQYGYTF. V is TRBV9 and J is TRBJ1-2; 7 bases match TRBD1. The J segment lost 5 bases and the V segment lost 0 bases, leaving 7 bases of the junction unmatched. Germline-derived CDR1 and CDR2 are SGDLS and YYNGEE. The CDR3 is 15 amino acids.

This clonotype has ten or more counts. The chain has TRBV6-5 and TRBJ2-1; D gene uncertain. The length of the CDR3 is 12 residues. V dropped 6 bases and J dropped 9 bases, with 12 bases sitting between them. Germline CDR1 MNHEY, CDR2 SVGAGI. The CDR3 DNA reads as TGTGCCAGCAGACCTACCGCCTCTGAGCAGTTCTTC. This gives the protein CASRPTASEQFF.

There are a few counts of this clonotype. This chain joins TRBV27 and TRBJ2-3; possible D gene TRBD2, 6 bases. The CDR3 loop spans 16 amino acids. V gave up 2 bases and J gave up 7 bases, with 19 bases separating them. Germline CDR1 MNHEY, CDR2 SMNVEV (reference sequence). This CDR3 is CASSLGRWGGENTQYF. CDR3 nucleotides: TGTGCCAGCAGTTTAGGTCGTTGGGGCGGGGAGAATACGCAGTATTTT.

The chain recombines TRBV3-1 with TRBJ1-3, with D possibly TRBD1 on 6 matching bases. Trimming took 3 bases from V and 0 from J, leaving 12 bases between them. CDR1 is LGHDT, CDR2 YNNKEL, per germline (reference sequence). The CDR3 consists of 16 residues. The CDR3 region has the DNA TGTGCCAGCAGCCAGACAGGACTTATCTCTGGAAACACCATATATTTT. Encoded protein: CASSQTGLISGNTIYF.

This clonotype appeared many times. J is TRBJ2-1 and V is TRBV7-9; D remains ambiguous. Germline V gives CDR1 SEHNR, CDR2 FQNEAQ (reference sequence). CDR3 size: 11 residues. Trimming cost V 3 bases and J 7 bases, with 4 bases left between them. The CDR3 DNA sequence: TGTGCCAGCAGCTTTGTTAATGAGCAGTTCTTC. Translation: CASSFVNEQFF.

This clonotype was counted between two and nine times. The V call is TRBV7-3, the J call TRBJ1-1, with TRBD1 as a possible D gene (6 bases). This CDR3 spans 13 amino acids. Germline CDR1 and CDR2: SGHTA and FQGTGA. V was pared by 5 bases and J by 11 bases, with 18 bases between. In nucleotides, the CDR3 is TGTGCCAGCAGCCCGACTTACTCAGGGGAGGCTTTCTTT. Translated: CASSPTYSGEAFF. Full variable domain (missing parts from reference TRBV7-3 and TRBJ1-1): GAGVSQTPSNKVTEKGKYVELRCDPISGHTALYWYRQSLGQGPEFLIYFQGTGAADDSGLPNDRFFAVRPEGSVSTLKIQRTERGDSAVYLCASSPTYSGEAFFGQGTRLTVV.

CDR3 in DNA: TGTGCCAGCAGTCCGGGACAGGGGCGGACCGGGGAGCTGTTTTTT. This gives the protein CASSPGQGRTGELFF. The J gene is TRBJ2-2, the V gene TRBV25-1; 10 bases match TRBD1. V was pared by 5 bases and J by 5 bases, with 5 bases of the junction left unmatched. The length of the CDR3 is 15 residues. Germline V lookup: CDR1 MGHDK, CDR2 SYGVNS.

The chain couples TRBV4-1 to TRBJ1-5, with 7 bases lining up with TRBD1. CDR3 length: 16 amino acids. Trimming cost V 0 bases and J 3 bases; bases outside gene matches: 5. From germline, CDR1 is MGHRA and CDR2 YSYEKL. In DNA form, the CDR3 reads TGCGCCAGCAGCCAAGATCGAGGACAGGACAATCAGCCCCAGCATTTT. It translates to CASSQDRGQDNQPQHF.

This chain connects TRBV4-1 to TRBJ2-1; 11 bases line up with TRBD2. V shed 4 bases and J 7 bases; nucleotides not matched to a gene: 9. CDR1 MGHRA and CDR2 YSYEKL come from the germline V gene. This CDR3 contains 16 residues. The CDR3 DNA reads TGCGCCAGCAGCCTGATAGCGGGGGGGCTAAGGAATGAGCAGTTCTTC. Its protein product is CASSLIAGGLRNEQFF.

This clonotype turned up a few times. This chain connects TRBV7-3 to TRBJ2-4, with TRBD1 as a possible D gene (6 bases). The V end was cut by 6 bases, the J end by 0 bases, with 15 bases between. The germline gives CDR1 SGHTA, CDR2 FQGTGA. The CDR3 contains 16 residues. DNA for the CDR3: TGTGCCAGCAGTCCGACAGGCTCCCTAGCCAAAAACATTCAGTACTTC. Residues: CASSPTGSLAKNIQYF.

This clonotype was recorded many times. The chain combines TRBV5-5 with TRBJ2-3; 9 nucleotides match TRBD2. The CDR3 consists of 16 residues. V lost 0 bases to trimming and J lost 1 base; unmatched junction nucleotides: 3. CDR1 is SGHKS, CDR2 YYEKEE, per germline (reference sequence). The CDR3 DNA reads TGTGCCAGCAGCTTGGAGCCTAGCGGGGGCACAGATACGCAGTATTTT. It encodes CASSLEPSGGTDTQYF.

For the CDR3, the DNA is TGTGCCACCAGTCCTGGGGCGGCTCAGCCCCAGCATTTT. It encodes CATSPGAAQPQHF. The chain links TRBV24-1 to TRBJ1-5; D may be TRBD1 (5 bases). The CDR3 length is 13 residues. Germline lookup yields CDR1 KGHDR and CDR2 SFDVKD. V was trimmed by 6 bases and J by 6 bases, leaving 11 bases between them.

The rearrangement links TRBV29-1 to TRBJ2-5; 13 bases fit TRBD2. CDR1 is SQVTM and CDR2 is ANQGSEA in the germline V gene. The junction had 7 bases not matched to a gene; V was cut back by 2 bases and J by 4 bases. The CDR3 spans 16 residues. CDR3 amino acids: CSVEKLTSGGLETQYF. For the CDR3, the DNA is TGCAGCGTTGAAAAGTTGACTAGCGGGGGGTTAGAGACCCAGTACTTC.

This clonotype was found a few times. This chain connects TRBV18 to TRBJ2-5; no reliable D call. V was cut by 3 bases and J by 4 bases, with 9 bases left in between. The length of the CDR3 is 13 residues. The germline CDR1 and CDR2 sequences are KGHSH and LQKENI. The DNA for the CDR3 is TGTGCCAGCTCACCCCGAAACAGAGAGACCCAGTACTTC. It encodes CASSPRNRETQYF.

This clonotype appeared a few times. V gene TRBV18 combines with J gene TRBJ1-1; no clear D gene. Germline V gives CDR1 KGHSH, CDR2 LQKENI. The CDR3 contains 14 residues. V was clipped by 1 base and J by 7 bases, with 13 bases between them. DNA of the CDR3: TGTGCCAGCTCACCACAATCCGGAAACCATGAAGCTTTCTTT. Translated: CASSPQSGNHEAFF. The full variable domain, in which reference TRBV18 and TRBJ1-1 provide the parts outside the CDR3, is NAGVMQNPRHLVRRRGQEARLRCSPMKGHSHVYWYRQLPEEGLKFMVYLQKENIIDESGMPKERFSAEFPKEGPSILRIQQVVRGDSAAYFCASSPQSGNHEAFFGQGTRLTVV.